The text below deals with one T cell receptor (beta chain). The antigen is unknown. The CDR3 loop spans 15 amino acids. The V gene end was trimmed by 0 bases and the J gene end by 5 bases; junction bases not matched to a gene: 7. CDR1 is SGHRS and CDR2 is YFSETQ in the germline V gene. TCRdb's table, derived via immunoSEQ multiplex PCR, lists solely in-frame clones and lacks some. The table shows under 40,000 clones, with 70% to 80% occurring only once. Buffy coats from healthy blood donors served as controls. This sample was included in a study of STAT5B mutations in CD4+ large granular lymphocyte leukemia. Overall study findings and caveats: TRBV06-family usage was enriched in top patient clones (8/27) versus controls (2/35). Patient CD4-sorted repertoires stayed more clonal than healthy ones after leukemic-clone removal.

This chain uses TRBV5-1 with TRBJ2-7, with 8 bases lining up with TRBD1. What was sequenced was CD4+ T cells from blood buffy coats. This TCR came from a human donor in good health. In DNA, the CDR3 is TGCGCCAGCAGCTTGGGTGGACAGGGTGGCCACGAGCAGTACTTC. Protein: CASSLGGQGGHEQYF.